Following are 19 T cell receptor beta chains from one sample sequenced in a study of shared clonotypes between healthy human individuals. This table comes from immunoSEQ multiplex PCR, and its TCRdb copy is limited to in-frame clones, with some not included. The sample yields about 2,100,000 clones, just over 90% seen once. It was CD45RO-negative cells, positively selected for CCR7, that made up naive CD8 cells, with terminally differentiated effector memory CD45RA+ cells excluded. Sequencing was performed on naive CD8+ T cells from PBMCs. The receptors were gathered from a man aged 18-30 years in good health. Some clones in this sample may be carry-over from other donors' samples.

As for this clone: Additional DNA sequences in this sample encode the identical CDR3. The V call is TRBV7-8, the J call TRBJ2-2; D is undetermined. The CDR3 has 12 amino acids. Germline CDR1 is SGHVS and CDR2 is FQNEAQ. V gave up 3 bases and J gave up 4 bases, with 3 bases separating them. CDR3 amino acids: CASSFTTGELFF. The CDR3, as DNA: TGTGCCAGCAGCTTTACCACCGGGGAGCTGTTTTTT.

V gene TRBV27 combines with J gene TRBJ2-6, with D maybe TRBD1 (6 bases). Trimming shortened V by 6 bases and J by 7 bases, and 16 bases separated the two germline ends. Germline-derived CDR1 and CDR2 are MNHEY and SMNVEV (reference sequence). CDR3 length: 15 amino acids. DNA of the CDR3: TGTGCCAGCAGCCCCTACCCCGGGACAGCCAACGTCCTGACTTTC. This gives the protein CASSPYPGTANVLTF.

The CDR3: CASSPAWSGTGELFF. CDR3 sequence (DNA): TGCGCCAGCAGCCCGGCCTGGTCTGGCACCGGGGAGCTGTTTTTT. This sequence joins TRBV5-1 and TRBJ2-2; no clear D gene. This CDR3 has 15 residues. Trimming pared 4 bases from V and 4 bases from J, leaving 14 bases between. The V gene's germline CDR1 is SGHRS and CDR2 YFSETQ.

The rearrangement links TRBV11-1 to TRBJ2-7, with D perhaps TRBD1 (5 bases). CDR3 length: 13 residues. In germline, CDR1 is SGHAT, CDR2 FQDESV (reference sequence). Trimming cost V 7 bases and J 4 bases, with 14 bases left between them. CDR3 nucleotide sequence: TGTGCCAGCAATCCCAAAACAGGTTACGAGCAGTACTTC. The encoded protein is CASNPKTGYEQYF.

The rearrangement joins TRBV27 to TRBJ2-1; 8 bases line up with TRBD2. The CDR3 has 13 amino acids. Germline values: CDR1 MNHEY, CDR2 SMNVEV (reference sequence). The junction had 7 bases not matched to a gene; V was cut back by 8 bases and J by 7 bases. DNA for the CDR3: TGTGCCAGCGAGGCTAGCGGGCTAAATGAGCAGTTCTTC. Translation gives CASEASGLNEQFF.

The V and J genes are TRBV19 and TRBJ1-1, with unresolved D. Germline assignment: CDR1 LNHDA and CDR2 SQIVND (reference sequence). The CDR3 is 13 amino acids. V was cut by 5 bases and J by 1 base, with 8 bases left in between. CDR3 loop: CASSDGPNTEAFF. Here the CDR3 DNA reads TGTGCCAGTAGTGACGGACCGAACACTGAAGCTTTCTTT.

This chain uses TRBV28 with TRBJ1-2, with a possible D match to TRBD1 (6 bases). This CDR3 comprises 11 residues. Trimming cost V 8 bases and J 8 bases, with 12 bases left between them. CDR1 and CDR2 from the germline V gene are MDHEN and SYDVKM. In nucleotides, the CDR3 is TGTGCCAGCCGGGACATCGGGGGCTACACCTTC. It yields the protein CASRDIGGYTF.

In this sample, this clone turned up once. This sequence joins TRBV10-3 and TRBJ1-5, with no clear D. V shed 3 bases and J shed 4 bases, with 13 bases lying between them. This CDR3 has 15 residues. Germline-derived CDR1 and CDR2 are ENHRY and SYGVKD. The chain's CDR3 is CAISDWPLGNQPQHF. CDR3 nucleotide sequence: TGTGCCATCAGTGATTGGCCCCTGGGAAATCAGCCCCAGCATTTT.

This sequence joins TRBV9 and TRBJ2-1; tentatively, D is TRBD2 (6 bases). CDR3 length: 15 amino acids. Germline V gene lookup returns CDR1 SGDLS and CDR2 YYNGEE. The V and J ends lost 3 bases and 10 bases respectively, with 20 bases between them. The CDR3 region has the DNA TGTGCCAGCAGCGCCCAAGTCCAGCCGGGAGACGAGCAGTTCTTC. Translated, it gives CASSAQVQPGDEQFF.

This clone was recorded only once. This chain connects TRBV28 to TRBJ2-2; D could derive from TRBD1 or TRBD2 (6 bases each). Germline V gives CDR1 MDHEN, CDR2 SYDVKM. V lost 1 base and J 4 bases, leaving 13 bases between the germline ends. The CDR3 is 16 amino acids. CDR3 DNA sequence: TGTGCCAGCAGTTTATTCCTCGGAGGGGGCACCGGGGAGCTGTTTTTT. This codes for CASSLFLGGGTGELFF.

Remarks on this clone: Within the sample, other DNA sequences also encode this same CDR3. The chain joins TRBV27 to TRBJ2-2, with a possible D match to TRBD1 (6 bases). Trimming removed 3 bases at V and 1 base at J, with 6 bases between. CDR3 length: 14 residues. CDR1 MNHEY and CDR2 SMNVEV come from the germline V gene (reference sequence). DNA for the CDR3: TGTGCCAGCAGTTTCAGGGGGAACACCGGGGAGCTGTTTTTT. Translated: CASSFRGNTGELFF.

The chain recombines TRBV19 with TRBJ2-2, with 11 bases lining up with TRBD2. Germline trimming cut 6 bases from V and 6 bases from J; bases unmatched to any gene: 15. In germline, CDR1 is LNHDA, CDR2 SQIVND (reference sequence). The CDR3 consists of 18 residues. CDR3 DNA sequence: TGTGCCAGTAGCCCCCGCAGGGCACTAGCGGGAGCCGCCGGGGAGCTGTTTTTT. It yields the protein CASSPRRALAGAAGELFF. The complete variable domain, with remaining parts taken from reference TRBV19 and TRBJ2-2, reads DGGITQSPKYLFRKEGQNVTLSCEQNLNHDAMYWYRQDPGQGLRLIYYSQIVNDFQKGDIAEGYSVSREKKESFPLTVTSAQKNPTAFYLCASSPRRALAGAAGELFFGEGSRLTVL.

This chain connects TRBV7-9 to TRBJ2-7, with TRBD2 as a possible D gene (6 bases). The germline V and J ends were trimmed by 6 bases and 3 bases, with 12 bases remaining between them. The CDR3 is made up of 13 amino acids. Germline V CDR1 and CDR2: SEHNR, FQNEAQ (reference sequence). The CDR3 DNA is TGTGCCAGCAGGGGGGAGGAGAGCTACGAGCAGTACTTC. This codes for CASRGEESYEQYF.

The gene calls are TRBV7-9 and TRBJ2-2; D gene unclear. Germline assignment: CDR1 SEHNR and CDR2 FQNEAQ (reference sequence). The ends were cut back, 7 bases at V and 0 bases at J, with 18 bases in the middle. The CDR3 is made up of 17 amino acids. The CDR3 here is CASTLIVQEANTGELFF. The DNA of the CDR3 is TGTGCCAGCACCCTAATCGTTCAGGAAGCGAACACCGGGGAGCTGTTTTTT.

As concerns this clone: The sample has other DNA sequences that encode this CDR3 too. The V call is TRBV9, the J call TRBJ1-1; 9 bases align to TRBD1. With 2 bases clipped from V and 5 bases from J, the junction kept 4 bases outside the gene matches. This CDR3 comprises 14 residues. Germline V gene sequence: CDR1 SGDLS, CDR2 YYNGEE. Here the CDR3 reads CASSVDRGGTEAFF. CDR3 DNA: TGTGCCAGCAGCGTGGACAGGGGAGGTACTGAAGCTTTCTTT.

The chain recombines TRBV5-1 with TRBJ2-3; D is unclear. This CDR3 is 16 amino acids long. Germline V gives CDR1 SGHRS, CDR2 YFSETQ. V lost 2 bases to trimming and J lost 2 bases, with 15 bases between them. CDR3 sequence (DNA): TGCGCCAGCAGCTTAACCCGATCCTCCTACACAGATACGCAGTATTTT. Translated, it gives CASSLTRSSYTDTQYF.

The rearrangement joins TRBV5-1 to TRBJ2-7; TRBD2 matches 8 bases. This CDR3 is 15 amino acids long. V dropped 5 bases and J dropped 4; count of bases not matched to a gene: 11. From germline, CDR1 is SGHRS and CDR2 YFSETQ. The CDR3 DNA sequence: TGCGCCAGCAGTCCCGGGAGGGGATACGGGTACGAGCAGTACTTC. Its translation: CASSPGRGYGYEQYF.

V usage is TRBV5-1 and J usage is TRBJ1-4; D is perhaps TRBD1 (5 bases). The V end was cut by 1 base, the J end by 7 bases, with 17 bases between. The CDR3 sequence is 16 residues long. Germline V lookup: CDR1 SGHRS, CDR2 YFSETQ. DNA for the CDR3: TGCGCCAGCAGCTTGTTGTCCGTCAGGGACTCTGAAAAACTGTTTTTT. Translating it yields CASSLLSVRDSEKLFF.

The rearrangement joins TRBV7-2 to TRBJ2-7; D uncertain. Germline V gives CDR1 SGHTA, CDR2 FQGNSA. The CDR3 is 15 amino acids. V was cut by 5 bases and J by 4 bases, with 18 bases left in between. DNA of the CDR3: TGTGCCAGCAGCCCATATCACGGTCCAAGGTACGAGCAGTACTTC. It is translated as CASSPYHGPRYEQYF.